A single sample gave rise to the 24 T cell receptor beta chains below, sequenced in a study of cytomegalovirus exposure and HLA in healthy donors. The PCR ran on 60 Vbeta and 13 Jbeta primers. Using immunoSEQ multiplex PCR, the repertoire was profiled, and TCRdb retains in-frame clones only, with some absent. The sample includes around 100,000 clones, roughly 72% seen only once; the top ten take roughly 4.2%. The sample taken for sequencing was PBMCs. The receptors were sampled from a woman in her forties in good health and CMV-seropositive.

The DNA for the CDR3 is TGCGCCAGCAGGATGGAGGCAGTCGGCTATGGCTACACCTTC. It is translated as CASRMEAVGYGYTF. The chain combines TRBV5-1 with TRBJ1-2; D remains unclear. V was shortened by 5 bases and J by 4 bases, with 15 bases between the two germline ends. From germline, CDR1 is SGHRS and CDR2 YFSETQ. The CDR3 runs to 14 residues.

The chain uses TRBV15 and TRBJ1-2; tentative D call: TRBD1 (6 bases). CDR1 and CDR2 from the germline V gene are LNHNV and YYDKDF (reference sequence). V gave up 0 bases and J gave up 1 base, with 12 bases separating them. The CDR3 has 16 residues. CDR3 residues: CATSRDYRVHNYGYTF. The CDR3 DNA is TGTGCCACCAGCAGAGACTACAGGGTTCATAACTATGGCTACACCTTC. Supplemented by reference TRBV15 and TRBJ1-2, the full variable domain reads DAMVIQNPRYQVTQFGKPVTLSCSQTLNHNVMYWYQQKSSQAPKLLFHYYDKDFNNEADTPDNFQSRRPNTSFCFLDIRSPGLGDTAMYLCATSRDYRVHNYGYTFGSGTRLTVV.

The chain carries TRBV5-1 and TRBJ2-5; perhaps TRBD2 as D (6 bases). The closer fit of TRBJ2-7 to the DNA end suggests the J call may be wrong. CDR1 and CDR2 (germline): SGHRS, YFSETQ. The CDR3 loop spans 15 amino acids. The CDR3 bases are TGCGCCAGCAGCTTCTTACCGGGAGTGGCAGACGAGCAGTACTTC. This gives the protein CASSFLPGVADEQYF.

In this sample, this clone turned up once. The chain links TRBV2 to TRBJ2-7, with 7 bases that match TRBD2. Germline V gives CDR1 SNHLY, CDR2 FYNNEI. V lost 2 bases, J lost 2 bases, and 3 bases stayed unmatched. The CDR3 consists of 14 residues. This CDR3 reads CASSEPSGAYEQYF. CDR3 sequence (DNA): TGTGCCAGCAGTGAACCTAGCGGAGCCTACGAGCAGTACTTC.

The chain has TRBV19 and TRBJ2-3, with 8 positions matching TRBD2. Germline CDR1 LNHDA, CDR2 SQIVND (reference sequence). V was clipped by 3 bases and J by 2 bases; unmatched bases: 4. This CDR3 has 15 residues. The CDR3 protein is CASSIARGATDTQYF. The CDR3 DNA reads as TGTGCCAGTAGTATCGCGCGGGGGGCCACAGATACGCAGTATTTT.

The gene calls are TRBV19 and TRBJ1-5; D gene ambiguous. CDR1 and CDR2 (germline): LNHDA, SQIVND (reference sequence). V was cut by 3 bases and J by 3 bases, with 12 bases left in between. CDR3 size: 15 residues. The CDR3 bases are TGTGCCAGTAGTATCATGGCAGGAACCAATCAGCCCCAGCATTTT. Its translation is CASSIMAGTNQPQHF.

This clone has only a few counts. This chain joins TRBV7-2 and TRBJ1-2, with D possibly matching TRBD1 (6 bases). The CDR3 contains 14 residues. V lost 3 bases and J lost 7, with 15 bases in between. Germline V gives CDR1 SGHTA, CDR2 FQGNSA. In DNA form, the CDR3 reads TGTGCCAGCAGCTTTACAGGGCTACAGTCTGGCTACACCTTC. It codes for CASSFTGLQSGYTF.

CDR3 sequence: CASSLSVGGPNQPQHF. DNA for the CDR3: TGTGCCAGCAGCTTAAGTGTTGGGGGCCCCAATCAGCCCCAGCATTTT. The V and J genes are TRBV7-9 and TRBJ1-5, with D possibly TRBD1 on 6 matching bases. Per germline, CDR1 SEHNR and CDR2 FQNEAQ (reference sequence). The V and J ends lost 2 bases and 3 bases respectively, with 14 bases between them. The length of the CDR3 is 16 residues.

This chain joins TRBV19 and TRBJ2-1, with 10 bases fitting TRBD2. Trimming removed 3 bases from V and 8 bases from J; junction bases left unmatched: 10. There are 16 residues in the CDR3. From germline, CDR1 is LNHDA and CDR2 SQIVND (reference sequence). CDR3 sequence (DNA): TGTGCCAGTAGTATTTGGTCTAGCGGGAGTCGGGATGAGCAGTTCTTC. It encodes CASSIWSSGSRDEQFF.

Here the CDR3 reads CASSHRTGLGYEQYF. The CDR3 DNA reads as TGTGCCAGCAGCCACCGGACAGGGCTGGGGTACGAGCAGTACTTC. The V gene is TRBV9, the J gene TRBJ2-7, with 8 positions matching TRBD1. This CDR3 region has 15 residues. The V gene end was trimmed by 4 bases and the J gene end by 4 bases; junction bases not matched to a gene: 10. The germline gives CDR1 SGDLS, CDR2 YYNGEE.

CDR3 region: CASSPFRTAYGYTF. The CDR3 DNA reads TGTGCCAGCAGCCCATTTAGGACAGCCTATGGCTACACCTTC. The chain joins TRBV7-8 to TRBJ1-2; tentatively, D is TRBD1 (6 bases). CDR3 length: 14 amino acids. The ends were cut back, 5 bases at V and 4 bases at J, with 14 bases in the middle. Germline assignment: CDR1 SGHVS and CDR2 FQNEAQ.

This chain uses TRBV5-6 with TRBJ2-7; TRBD1 aligns across 7 bases. CDR1 SGHDT and CDR2 YYEEEE come from the germline V gene. J gave up 6 bases and V 3 bases, and 3 bases lay outside the gene matches. The CDR3 runs to 12 residues. CDR3 nucleotides: TGTGCCAGCAGCTCTGGGACAGCCGAGCAGTACTTC. This translates into CASSSGTAEQYF.

This clone is a singleton in its sample. CDR3 loop: CASSRSGDRGVHNYGYTF. CDR3 sequence (DNA): TGTGCCAGCAGCCGTTCAGGGGACAGGGGGGTTCATAACTATGGCTACACCTTC. This sequence joins TRBV14 and TRBJ1-2; 11 positions agree with TRBD1. Germline V gene sequence: CDR1 SGHDN, CDR2 FVKESK. Trimming at V came to 4 bases and at J to 1 base, leaving 11 bases not matched to a gene. The CDR3 runs 18 residues. The variable domain in full, with the rest retrieved from reference TRBV14 and TRBJ1-2, is EAGVTQFPSHSVIEKGQTVTLRCDPISGHDNLYWYRRVMGKEIKFLLHFVKESKQDESGMPNNRFLAERTGGTYSTLKVQPAELEDSGVYFCASSRSGDRGVHNYGYTFGSGTRLTVV.

The rearrangement uses TRBV13 and TRBJ1-1; D remains ambiguous. Per germline, CDR1 PRHDT and CDR2 FYEKMQ (reference sequence). V lost 2 bases and J lost 11, with 12 bases in between. This CDR3 region has 12 residues. The CDR3 region has the DNA TGTGCCAGCAGCTTACCCCAGGCTGGTGCTTTCTTT. Translated, it gives CASSLPQAGAFF.

The CDR3 sequence: CASSGLAEETQYF. As DNA, the CDR3 is TGTGCCAGCAGTGGACTAGCAGAAGAGACCCAGTACTTC. The chain links TRBV2 to TRBJ2-5; TRBD2 matches at 7 bases. The CDR3 covers 13 residues. The germline CDR1 and CDR2 sequences are SNHLY and FYNNEI. Germline trimming cut 4 bases from V and 3 bases from J; bases unmatched to any gene: 2.

J is TRBJ2-7 and V is TRBV19; tentative D call: TRBD2 (6 bases). CDR1 LNHDA and CDR2 SQIVND come from the germline V gene (reference sequence). This CDR3 is 13 amino acids long. V lost 4 bases to trimming and J lost 4 bases, with 11 bases between them. This CDR3 reads CASSTGSLYEQYF. CDR3 nucleotide sequence: TGTGCCAGTAGTACCGGGAGTCTTTACGAGCAGTACTTC. The variable domain in full, with the rest retrieved from reference TRBV19 and TRBJ2-7, is DGGITQSPKYLFRKEGQNVTLSCEQNLNHDAMYWYRQDPGQGLRLIYYSQIVNDFQKGDIAEGYSVSREKKESFPLTVTSAQKNPTAFYLCASSTGSLYEQYFGPGTRLTVT.

This clone has just a few counts. The rearrangement joins TRBV11-3 to TRBJ2-7, with D perhaps matching TRBD2 (6 bases). Per germline, CDR1 SGHNT and CDR2 YENEEA. The V gene lost 5 bases and the J gene lost 1 base, with 12 bases spanning the gap. The CDR3 is 14 residues long. DNA for the CDR3: TGTGCCAGCAGCCCCCGGAGGGGTTCCTACGAGCAGTACTTC. Encoded protein: CASSPRRGSYEQYF.

The chain recombines TRBV5-1 with TRBJ2-2; TRBD2 agrees at 8 bases. The V and J ends lost 0 bases and 6 bases, in that order; junction bases with no gene match: 7. Per germline, CDR1 SGHRS and CDR2 YFSETQ. The CDR3 covers 16 residues. The CDR3 here is CASSLGPLLAAGELFF. The CDR3 bases are TGCGCCAGCAGCTTGGGCCCTTTACTAGCGGCCGGGGAGCTGTTTTTT.

The V call is TRBV4-1, the J call TRBJ2-7, with 13 nucleotides matching TRBD2. V trimming: 0 bases; J trimming: 2 bases; junction bases outside the gene matches: 4. The CDR3 covers 17 residues. Germline lookup yields CDR1 MGHRA and CDR2 YSYEKL. The CDR3 region is CASSQDPTSGGAYEQYF. The DNA for the CDR3 is TGCGCCAGCAGCCAAGATCCCACTAGCGGGGGGGCCTACGAGCAGTACTTC.

The chain recombines TRBV9 with TRBJ2-5; 7 nucleotides line up with TRBD2. Germline CDR1 and CDR2: SGDLS and YYNGEE. The CDR3 extends over 15 amino acids. Unmatched junction bases numbered 11, after V lost 2 bases and J lost 7 bases. The CDR3 region is CASSVGGRASGTQYF. CDR3 DNA: TGTGCCAGCAGCGTCGGGGGGAGGGCCTCGGGGACCCAGTACTTC.

This sequence joins TRBV2 and TRBJ2-2, with 8 bases aligning to TRBD1. CDR3 length: 14 amino acids. Germline V gene lookup returns CDR1 SNHLY and CDR2 FYNNEI. V shed 7 bases, J shed 1 base, and the junction held 2 bases outside the gene matches. The CDR3 bases are TGTGCCAGCAAAGGACAGGGGAACACCGGGGAGCTGTTTTTT. Encoded protein: CASKGQGNTGELFF.

This clone was seen a handful of times. J is TRBJ2-2 and V is TRBV7-3, with TRBD2 as a possible D gene (6 bases). Per the germline V gene, CDR1 is SGHTA and CDR2 is FQGTGA. This CDR3 has 15 residues. The V end was cut by 2 bases, the J end by 4 bases, with 11 bases between. CDR3 bases: TGTGCCAGCAGCTTAGGTTCCGGGGGCACCGGGGAGCTGTTTTTT. Translated, it gives CASSLGSGGTGELFF. Using reference TRBV7-3 and TRBJ2-2 for the parts outside the CDR3, the full variable domain is GAGVSQTPSNKVTEKGKYVELRCDPISGHTALYWYRQSLGQGPEFLIYFQGTGAADDSGLPNDRFFAVRPEGSVSTLKIQRTERGDSAVYLCASSLGSGGTGELFFGEGSRLTVL.

This clone showed up just a few times. The chain combines TRBV6-1 with TRBJ1-2; D may be TRBD1 (6 bases). The ends were cut back, 5 bases at V and 1 base at J, with 8 bases in the middle. Germline V lookup: CDR1 MNHNS, CDR2 SASEGT. The CDR3 consists of 13 residues. For the CDR3, the DNA is TGTGCCAGCAGTCTGGACAGTAACTATGGCTACACCTTC. This sequence encodes CASSLDSNYGYTF.

This chain joins TRBV27 and TRBJ1-5; no clear D. Trimming removed 3 bases at V and 3 bases at J, with 9 bases between. From germline, CDR1 is MNHEY and CDR2 SMNVEV (reference sequence). This CDR3 comprises 14 residues. The CDR3 region has the DNA TGTGCCAGCAGTTTCAGTGGTTACAATCAGCCCCAGCATTTT. It encodes CASSFSGYNQPQHF.